A selection of T cell receptor beta chains follows, all from one sample in a study of Ad26.COV2.S vaccination and SARS-CoV-2 variants. The repertoire was sequenced with immunoSEQ multiplex PCR; TCRdb's copy has only in-frame clones and lacks some. The sample consists of roughly 420,000 clones, roughly 88% of them appearing once. The sequencing used peripheral blood, collected in a trial of Ad26.COV2.S vaccine versus placebo. The source is a person between 18 and 59 years old who received the Ad26.COV2.S COVID-19 vaccine or a placebo. Both conserved end residues are part of each CDR3. Fields, in order: D gene, clone size, V gene, J gene, CDR3 protein, CDR3 DNA. The D gene is left open where the match is weak. Size is stated for part of the rows, as once, few or many counts, or as a class when the clone is expanded.

D: .
size: few
V: TRBV10-3
J: TRBJ1-5
CDR3: CAISESGRGGQPQHF
DNA: TGTGCCATCAGTGAGTCGGGCAGGGGAGGTCAGCCCCAGCATTTT

D: .
size: few
V: TRBV7-6
J: TRBJ1-6
CDR3: CASSLGGGGNSPLHF
DNA: TGTGCCAGCAGCTTAGGTGGGGGTGGCAATTCACCCCTCCACTTT

D: .
size: .
V: TRBV10-3
J: TRBJ2-3
CDR3: CAIIRVAPSTDTQYF
DNA: TGTGCCATCATCCGGGTCGCCCCAAGCACAGATACGCAGTATTTT

D: TRBD1
size: .
V: TRBV29-1
J: TRBJ2-1
CDR3: CSAGTESRYNEQFF
DNA: TGCAGCGCCGGGACAGAGAGTCGCTACAATGAGCAGTTCTTC

D: TRBD1
size: .
V: TRBV9
J: TRBJ2-7
CDR3: CASSVEGAAPYEQYF
DNA: TGTGCCAGCAGCGTAGAGGGGGCTGCACCCTACGAGCAGTACTTC

D: TRBD2
size: .
V: TRBV10-3
J: TRBJ2-3
CDR3: CANGQGDGLAGGGTQYF
DNA: TGTGCCAACGGACAGGGAGACGGACTAGCGGGGGGAGGTACGCAGTATTTT

D: .
size: .
V: TRBV19
J: TRBJ2-3
CDR3: CASSISRTDTQYF
DNA: TGTGCCAGTAGTATATCCAGAACAGATACGCAGTATTTT

D: .
size: .
V: TRBV7-2
J: TRBJ2-2
CDR3: CASSLRNGGVTGELFF
DNA: TGTGCCAGCAGCCTTCGGAACGGTGGGGTCACCGGGGAGCTGTTTTTT

D: TRBD2
size: .
V: TRBV4-1
J: TRBJ2-3
CDR3: CASSHGTSGGSASTDTQYF
DNA: TGCGCCAGCAGCCATGGGACTAGCGGGGGGTCTGCTAGCACAGATACGCAGTATTTT

D: TRBD2
size: .
V: TRBV4-1
J: TRBJ2-3
CDR3: CASSQGRAGGQDTQYF
DNA: TGCGCCAGCAGCCAAGGACGGGCGGGGGGGCAAGATACGCAGTATTTT

D: .
size: once
V: TRBV19
J: TRBJ2-4
CDR3: CASGFSKNIQYF
DNA: TGTGCCAGTGGTTTCAGTAAAAACATTCAGTACTTC

D: TRBD2
size: .
V: TRBV19
J: TRBJ2-2
CDR3: CASRGSSGGSGELFF
DNA: TGTGCCAGTAGAGGGTCTAGCGGGGGGTCCGGGGAGCTGTTTTTT

D: .
size: .
V: TRBV5-4
J: TRBJ1-1
CDR3: CASSLEVGTEAFF
DNA: TGTGCCAGCAGCTTGGAAGTGGGAACTGAAGCTTTCTTT

D: .
size: few
V: TRBV2
J: TRBJ1-3
CDR3: CASSETALAGNTIYF
DNA: TGTGCCAGCAGTGAAACAGCCTTAGCTGGAAACACCATATATTTT

D: TRBD2
size: .
V: TRBV7-2
J: TRBJ2-5
CDR3: CASSLALAGGQETQYF
DNA: TGTGCCAGCAGCTTAGCTTTAGCGGGGGGGCAAGAGACCCAGTACTTC